One and the same sample provided the 19 T cell receptor delta chains below, sequenced in a study of γδ T cells in repeated Plasmodium falciparum infection. Flow sorting of PBMC yielded separate Vgamma9/Vdelta2+ and Vdelta2-negative gammadelta T cell populations for bulk repertoire analysis. TCRdb called clones anew from the multiplex PCR reads with CATT. The repertoire includes 85,000 to 100,000 delta-chain clones, 0.98% of them detected once, and more than 9% sits in the top ten. Sequenced material: gamma-delta T cells from blood. The receptor source for this set is a pool of human donors (malaria-infected and uninfected, not separated).

This clone turned up a few times. This DNA's translation and the protein TCRdb lists, from a much larger clone, do not match at residue 16, likely due to a read error; the protein shown is translated from the DNA. This rearrangement joins TRDV1 to TRDJ1; D not certain. The J gene, missing from TCRdb, was assigned here through DNA to germline matching. The germline V gene has CDR1 TSWWSYY and CDR2 QGS. This CDR3 contains 19 residues. The CDR3 here is CALGEPSRPYSWYTDRLIF. The CDR3 DNA sequence: TGTGCTCTTGGGGAACCGTCCCGCCCGTATTCATGGTACACCGATAGACTCATCTTT.

This clone appeared a few times. With a far larger clone one base away, a read error is the likely cause. The sample contains more than one DNA sequence encoding this CDR3. No J gene was assigned, while the V gene was called as TRDV2; the table's D call, TRDD3, has no DNA check behind it. The CDR3 has 19 amino acids. Germline values: CDR1 GEAIGNYY, CDR2 EKD. In DNA form, the CDR3 reads TGTGCCTGTGATCACCGCCGTGGGGGAACCTCGTTTCACACCGATAAACTCATCTTC. This sequence encodes CACDHRRGGTSFHTDKLIF.

This clone was seen more than once but under ten times. The protein that TCRdb holds for this DNA derives from a much larger clone and differs from the translated DNA at residue 21, which likely indicates a read error; the protein shown here is translated from the DNA. The V gene was identified as TRDV2, while no J gene was called; TRDD3 is the table's D call and was not checked against the DNA. Germline CDR1 and CDR2: GEAIGNYY and EKD. The CDR3 length is 22 residues. For the CDR3, the DNA is TGTGCCTGTGACACCGACGAAGGAAGTCAGAGTACTGGGGGGGCCTACACCGATAAACTCACCTTT. Translation: CACDTDEGSQSTGGAYTDKLTF.

This clone has just a few counts. The mismatch at residue 15 between this DNA's translation and the TCRdb protein of a much larger clone likely reflects a read error; the protein shown is translated from the DNA. The genes are TRDV2 and TRDJ1; TRDD3 matches 13 bases. TCRdb carries no J gene annotation; the J gene was assigned here by matching the DNA with germline. The germline gives CDR1 GEAIGNYY, CDR2 EKD. The CDR3 has 20 amino acids. With 3 bases clipped from V and 3 bases from J, the junction kept 18 bases outside the gene matches. CDR3 residues: CACDSGYWGIRGENADKLIF. The CDR3 DNA sequence: TGTGCCTGTGACTCCGGGTACTGGGGGATACGCGGGGAAAACGCCGATAAACTCATCTTT.

This clone appeared many times. The rearrangement uses TRDV1 and TRDJ1, with TRDD3 matching over 11 bases. The germline V gene encodes CDR1 TSWWSYY and CDR2 QGS. The ends lost 2 bases at V and 3 bases at J; junction bases unmatched: 20. The CDR3 runs to 21 residues. CDR3 region: CALGENVSGGYAPQDADKLIF. The CDR3 DNA follows: TGTGCTCTTGGGGAAAACGTTAGTGGGGGATACGCACCACAAGACGCCGATAAACTCATCTTT.

About this clone: TCRdb's listed protein matches a much larger clone and diverges from this DNA's translation at residue 15, likely through a read error; the protein shown comes from the DNA. The chain uses TRDV1 and TRDJ1; D possibly corresponds to TRDD3 (7 bases). Germline matching of the DNA provided the J gene here, since TCRdb leaves it blank. Per the germline V gene, CDR1 is TSWWSYY and CDR2 is QGS. The CDR3 is 22 residues long. The V end lost 2 bases, the J end lost 0 bases, and 31 bases lay between the germline ends. In nucleotides, the CDR3 is TGTGCTCTTGGGGAATCTCACCTCCTACGAGTTACTGGGGTGGGAGACACCGATAAACTCATCTTT. It yields the protein CALGESHLLRVTGVGDTDKLIF.

With respect to this clone: The TCRdb record carries a much larger clone's protein, which differs from this DNA's translation at residue 10; a read error is the likely cause, and the protein listed here is the DNA translation. V usage is TRDV1 and J usage is TRDJ1; TRDD3 matches at 8 bases. Per germline, CDR1 TSWWSYY and CDR2 QGS. This CDR3 region has 19 residues. V lost 8 bases to trimming and J lost 1 base; unmatched junction nucleotides: 21. CDR3 DNA sequence: TGTGCTCTTTCCCTGAGGCCCTCTTACCGGGGGATAGGCACCGATAAACTCATCTTT. Translated: CALSLRPSYRGIGTDKLIF.

This clone was counted only a few times. A far larger clone differs by one base, so this is likely a read error. The same CDR3 also results from other DNA sequences found in this sample. V usage is TRDV1 and J usage is TRDJ1; D not certain. The J gene, not given by TCRdb, was assigned here from a germline match of the nucleotide sequence. Trimming removed 3 bases from V and 3 bases from J, with 35 bases in between. This CDR3 contains 22 residues. Germline CDR1 is TSWWSYY and CDR2 is QGS. CDR3 in amino acids: CALGELTPRKFSKDPLPDKLIF. In nucleotides, the CDR3 is TGTGCTCTTGGGGAGCTTACCCCCCGTAAGTTCAGTAAGGATCCTCTTCCCGATAAACTCATCTTT.

This clone appeared a few times. The TCRdb protein, from a much larger clone, departs from this DNA's translation at residue 3, likely by read error; the protein shown derives from the DNA. CDR3 DNA sequence: TGTGCTCATGGGGCTACCCAGTTCCTACCGGTCCTTTATACTGGGGGATACCTCGCCGATAAACTCATCTTT. Protein product: CAHGATQFLPVLYTGGYLADKLIF. The gene calls are TRDV1 and TRDJ1, with 12 positions matching TRDD3. CDR3 size: 24 residues. CDR1 is TSWWSYY, CDR2 QGS, per germline.

There are many counts of this clone. The TCRdb protein, from a much larger clone, departs from this DNA's translation at residue 16, likely by read error; the protein shown derives from the DNA. The chain is built from TRDV2 and TRDJ1, with 12 bases aligning to TRDD3. The J gene was missing in TCRdb and was found by matching the end of the DNA to germline. CDR1 GEAIGNYY and CDR2 EKD come from the germline V gene. The CDR3 spans 19 residues. CDR3 nucleotides: TGTGCCTGTGACACCGGGATCTGGGGGATACGCGGGTACACCGATGAACTCATCTTT. It codes for CACDTGIWGIRGYTDELIF.

This clone was counted between two and nine times. A far bigger clonotype differs at one base, so this is likely a read error. Within the sample, other DNA sequences also encode this same CDR3. J gene calling gave no result, while the V gene is TRDV2; the table's TRDD3 call for D was not verified on the DNA. This CDR3 contains 18 residues. Germline V CDR1 and CDR2: GEAIGNYY, EKD. The CDR3 loop reads CACDTVGLRDRNFDKLIF. CDR3 in DNA: TGTGCCTGTGACACCGTCGGACTGCGGGACCGTAATTTCGATAAACTTATCTTT.

This clone occurred many times. A much larger clone is a single base away; this may be a read error. Other DNA sequences in this sample translate to the same CDR3. The chain joins TRDV2 to TRDJ1, with 9 bases lining up with TRDD3. CDR3 length: 15 residues. V was pared by 3 bases and J by 2 bases, with 6 bases of the junction left unmatched. CDR1 GEAIGNYY and CDR2 EKD come from the germline V gene. DNA for the CDR3: TGTGCCTGTGACGGACTGGGGGACCGGACCGATAAACTCATCTTT. This gives the protein CACDGLGDRTDKLIF.

This clone was counted a few times. A far larger clone is one base from this, pointing to a likely read error. Additional DNA sequences in this sample encode the identical CDR3. V is TRDV1 and J is TRDJ1; 10 nucleotides agree with TRDD3. TCRdb lists no J gene, so it was determined here by aligning the DNA to germline. The germline CDR1 and CDR2 sequences are TSWWSYY and QGS. The CDR3 is 19 residues long. CDR3 residues: CALGFQSTSTGGLALQLIF. The CDR3 DNA is TGCGCTCTTGGGTTTCAATCTACGAGCACTGGGGGATTGGCCCTACAACTCATCTTT.

This clone turned up a few times. TCRdb's entry gives the protein of a much larger clone, which mismatches this DNA's translation at residue 7, likely from a read error; the protein reported here is translated from the DNA. The chain is built from TRDV1 and TRDJ1; 8 bases are a match to TRDD3. Trimming removed 3 bases from V and 3 bases from J; junction bases left unmatched: 15. The CDR3 spans 18 residues. The V gene's germline CDR1 is TSWWSYY and CDR2 QGS. The CDR3 sequence: CALGDASLSRDTADKLIF. DNA for the CDR3: TGTGCTCTTGGGGACGCTTCCCTGTCGAGGGATACGGCCGATAAACTCATCTTT.

This clone came up many times. The protein TCRdb gives is from a much larger clone and does not agree with this DNA's translation at residue 9, likely a read error; the protein shown here comes from the DNA. The genes are TRDV1 and TRDJ1; 7 bases are shared with TRDD3. No J gene is reported in TCRdb; it was inferred here by comparing the DNA with germline. V lost 1 base to trimming and J lost 4 bases; unmatched junction nucleotides: 27. Germline V lookup: CDR1 TSWWSYY, CDR2 QGS. The CDR3 spans 22 residues. The CDR3 sequence is CALGEPDAPYKTGDSRGDKLIF. The CDR3 bases are TGTGCTCTTGGGGAACCCGACGCTCCCTACAAAACTGGGGACTCTCGGGGCGATAAACTCATCTTT.

This clone has only a few counts. A far larger clone differs by one base, so this is likely a read error. This sample also contains other DNA sequences that code for the same CDR3. For the V gene the call is TRDV1; the J gene has no call; the DNA was not used to check the table's D call, TRDD3. CDR1 is TSWWSYY, CDR2 QGS, per germline. The CDR3 length is 22 residues. CDR3 in DNA: TGTGCTCTTGGGGAATCTCACCTCCTACGAGTTACTGGGGTGGAAGACACCGATAAGCTCATCTTT. The encoded protein is CALGESHLLRVTGVEDTDKLIF.

This clone was counted at least ten times. TCRdb's entry gives the protein of a much larger clone, which mismatches this DNA's translation at residue 8, likely from a read error; the protein reported here is translated from the DNA. The rearrangement links TRDV1 to TRDJ1; 7 bases line up with TRDD2. The J gene, missing from TCRdb, was assigned here through DNA to germline matching. Trimming removed 6 bases from V and 0 bases from J; junction bases left unmatched: 19. This CDR3 has 19 amino acids. Germline lookup yields CDR1 TSWWSYY and CDR2 QGS. Written as DNA, the CDR3 is TGTGCTCTTGGATCTTCCTTCCTCGGTCATCCCGCCCACACCGATAAACTCATCTTT. This sequence encodes CALGSSFLGHPAHTDKLIF.

In its sample, this clone was seen a few times. TCRdb's protein, taken from a much larger clone, differs from this DNA's translation at residue 11, likely owing to a read error; the protein displayed comes from the DNA. The V call is TRDV1, the J call TRDJ1; D not certain. No J segment appears in TCRdb, so it was assigned here by matching the sequence to germline. This CDR3 is built from 20 residues. From germline, CDR1 is TSWWSYY and CDR2 QGS. The ends were cut back, 2 bases at V and 0 bases at J, with 25 bases in the middle. CDR3 in amino acids: CALGERQTPGALLHTDKLIF. The CDR3 DNA reads TGTGCTCTTGGGGAAAGACAAACCCCAGGAGCACTTCTCCACACCGATAAACTCATCTTT.

As concerns this clone: A far larger clone differs by one base, so this is likely a read error. The sample holds other DNA sequences that translate to the same CDR3. This chain links TRDV1 with TRDJ1, with 9 bases lining up with TRDD3. Germline CDR1 reads TSWWSYY; CDR2 reads QGS. This CDR3 spans 18 amino acids. This chain's CDR3 is CALGERFKGDTVVDKLIF. In DNA form, the CDR3 reads TGTGCTCTCGGGGAACGGTTCAAGGGGGATACTGTCGTCGATAAACTCATCTTT.